This TCR beta chain was captured by sequencing in a study of T cells in Graves' hyperthyroidism and ophthalmopathy. Study-wide results and limits: Blood also held most thyroid clonotypes expanded beyond 0.001.

To note about this clonotype: Its specificity is not known.

What was amplified from RNA transcripts were TCR beta CDR3 regions. During a first-round RT-PCR of the TCR CDR3, the HTBI primer set was used. In TCRdb, the multiplex PCR reads were re-called with MiXCR into one record per CDR3 protein. The data show 500,000 to 650,000 distinct CDR3 sequences, with 15% to 20% seen just once and over 45% held by the top ten. The germline V gene encodes CDR1 SGHTA and CDR2 FQGNSA. CDR3 length equals 16 residues. Trimming at V came to 5 bases and at J to 6 bases, leaving 11 bases not matched to a gene. For ophthalmopathy patients, the Clinical Activity Score was at least 3 and the NOSPECS grade at least 4; duration was under 3 months.

Input material: blood. The V gene is TRBV7-2, the J gene TRBJ2-5; TRBD1 agrees at 11 bases. The receptor's source is a man aged 35 to 55 with Graves' ophthalmopathy. The CDR3 nucleotides read TGTGCCAGCAGCCCGTCGGGGACAGGGGGTGTAAAGACCCAGTACTTC. Its translation is CASSPSGTGGVKTQYF. The full variable domain, rest sourced from reference TRBV7-2 and TRBJ2-5, is GAGVSQSPSNKVTEKGKDVELRCDPISGHTALYWYRQSLGQGLEFLIYFQGNSAPDKSGLPSDRFSAERTGGSVSTLTIQRTQQEDSAVYLCASSPSGTGGVKTQYFGPGTRLLVL.